Presented here are 31 T cell receptor beta chains from one specimen sequenced in a study of beta chain features in type 1 diabetes. Expressed TCRB transcripts got sequenced, as all isolated RNA was reverse transcribed. Sequenced by immunoSEQ multiplex PCR; TCRdb stores in-frame clones only, minus some. The data hold tens of thousands of clones, with around a third observed a single time. Specimen: stem cell memory CD4+ T cells from blood. The receptors shown here come from a woman aged 18-29 years in good health.

This clone came up a few times. The J gene is TRBJ2-1, the V gene TRBV9, with D uncertain. CDR3 size: 17 residues. Germline V gene lookup returns CDR1 SGDLS and CDR2 YYNGEE. Trimming pared 0 bases from V and 4 bases from J, leaving 17 bases between. CDR3 in DNA: TGTGCCAGCAGCGTAGCCTCACGGGTTCATTATTACAATGAGCAGTTCTTC. The encoded protein is CASSVASRVHYYNEQFF.

In DNA, the CDR3 is TGTGCCAGCAGGGAATACAGGGAAAGGGGGACTGAAGCTTTCTTT. Protein product: CASREYRERGTEAFF. The chain employs TRBV2 and TRBJ1-1; D is possibly TRBD1 (6 bases). This CDR3 spans 15 amino acids. V was shortened by 6 bases and J by 5 bases, with 19 bases between the two germline ends. Germline values: CDR1 SNHLY, CDR2 FYNNEI.

The chain has TRBV7-2 and TRBJ1-1; 7 bases align to TRBD1. The junction had 4 bases not matched to a gene; V was cut back by 3 bases and J by 3 bases. The CDR3 length is 14 residues. Looked up from germline, CDR1 is SGHTA and CDR2 is FQGNSA. DNA of the CDR3: TGTGCCAGCAGCTTCGACAGGGCATACACTGAAGCTTTCTTT. As protein: CASSFDRAYTEAFF.

CDR3 sequence reads: CASSQGAGPSSYEQYF. CDR3 nucleotide sequence: TGTGCCAGCAGCCAAGGAGCGGGGCCCAGCTCCTACGAGCAGTACTTC. V usage is TRBV4-2 and J usage is TRBJ2-7; 7 bases line up with TRBD2. Germline CDR1 is LGHNA and CDR2 is YNFKEQ. The CDR3 is 16 amino acids. The V gene end was trimmed by 1 base and the J gene end by 0 bases; junction bases not matched to a gene: 6.

This clone has more than one count but fewer than ten. The rearrangement links TRBV5-1 to TRBJ1-2, with D uncertain. Germline V gene sequence: CDR1 SGHRS, CDR2 YFSETQ. The CDR3 is 13 amino acids. V lost 4 bases, J lost 2 bases, and 9 bases lay in between. The CDR3 here is CASSLVDNYGYTF. For the CDR3, the DNA is TGCGCCAGCAGCCTAGTCGACAACTATGGCTACACCTTC.

This clone turned up a few times. The chain carries TRBV19 and TRBJ1-2, with 10 bases identical to TRBD1. Germline values: CDR1 LNHDA, CDR2 SQIVND (reference sequence). The CDR3 is 14 amino acids. Losses at the gene ends were 11 bases for V and 4 bases for J; bases not matched to a gene: 10. The CDR3 reads CASRNRDRGYGYTF. CDR3 bases: TGTGCCTCCCGGAACCGGGACAGGGGCTATGGCTACACCTTC.

The rearrangement links TRBV6-1 to TRBJ2-5; 7 bases are a match to TRBD1. CDR3 size: 13 residues. Per the germline V gene, CDR1 is MNHNS and CDR2 is SASEGT. V lost 5 bases, J lost 1 base, and 1 base stayed unmatched. CDR3 residues: CASSRDSQETQYF. DNA for the CDR3: TGTGCCAGCAGTCGGGACAGCCAAGAGACCCAGTACTTC.

This clone was counted only a few times. The chain employs TRBV2 and TRBJ1-2; TRBD1 aligns across 10 bases. The CDR3 runs 14 residues. Germline V gene data show CDR1 as SNHLY and CDR2 as FYNNEI. With V trimmed by 5 bases and J by 9 bases, 9 bases remained unmatched. CDR3 residues: CASSRDRGPSSYTF. The DNA of the CDR3 is TGTGCCAGCAGTAGGGACAGGGGACCATCGAGCTACACCTTC.

This clone was seen a handful of times. The chain recombines TRBV15 with TRBJ2-1; no clear D gene. CDR1 and CDR2 from the germline V gene are LNHNV and YYDKDF (reference sequence). Trimming shortened V by 0 bases and J by 6 bases, and 15 bases separated the two germline ends. The CDR3 extends over 16 amino acids. CDR3 loop: CATSRDGPGISNEQFF. The CDR3 DNA sequence: TGTGCCACCAGCAGAGATGGGCCCGGTATATCCAATGAGCAGTTCTTC.

This chain connects TRBV10-3 to TRBJ2-1; D is undetermined. This CDR3 is built from 12 residues. Germline V gene sequence: CDR1 ENHRY, CDR2 SYGVKD. Between the trimmed V and J ends, which lost 3 bases and 5 bases, there was a span of 5 bases. The CDR3 sequence is CAISEGDNEQFF. CDR3 nucleotides: TGTGCCATCAGTGAAGGAGACAATGAGCAGTTCTTC.

The chain carries TRBV12-5 and TRBJ2-1, with TRBD2 matching 10 bases. From germline, CDR1 is LGHNT and CDR2 FRNRAP. This CDR3 contains 16 residues. The trim removed 0 bases at V and 6 bases at J, leaving 5 bases unmatched. CDR3 in amino acids: CASGLVLAGRGNEQFF. In DNA form, the CDR3 reads TGTGCTAGTGGTTTGGTACTAGCGGGGAGAGGCAATGAGCAGTTCTTC.

The genes are TRBV5-1 and TRBJ2-5, with a tentative D call TRBD1 (6 bases). The CDR3 runs 15 residues. The germline CDR1 and CDR2 sequences are SGHRS and YFSETQ. V was cut by 4 bases and J by 1 base, with 14 bases left in between. The CDR3 protein is CASSLATGPQETQYF. In DNA, the CDR3 is TGCGCCAGCAGCCTCGCAACAGGGCCCCAAGAGACCCAGTACTTC.

This chain joins TRBV4-3 and TRBJ1-1; 8 bases map to TRBD1. The V and J ends lost 2 bases and 0 bases, in that order; junction bases with no gene match: 2. CDR1 is LGHNA, CDR2 YSLEER, per germline. The length of the CDR3 is 15 residues. The CDR3 coding sequence is TGCGCCAGCAGCCAACAGACAGGGGTGAACACTGAAGCTTTCTTT. It is translated as CASSQQTGVNTEAFF.

In its sample, this clone was seen a few times. The chain carries TRBV15 and TRBJ2-5; D gene uncertain. CDR1 and CDR2 (germline): LNHNV, YYDKDF (reference sequence). The CDR3 totals 14 residues. Deletions cut 1 base from V and 4 bases from J, with 10 bases between. CDR3 coding DNA: TGTGCCACCAGCAGAGTGCGTTCTCTAGAGACCCAGTACTTC. Its protein product is CATSRVRSLETQYF.

The J gene is TRBJ2-5, the V gene TRBV6-1; possibly TRBD1 for D (5 bases). V shed 3 bases and J shed 5 bases, with 7 bases lying between them. CDR3 length equals 12 residues. From germline, CDR1 is MNHNS and CDR2 SASEGT. The DNA for the CDR3 is TGTGCCAGCAGTGACAGGGTGGAGACCCAGTACTTC. This encodes CASSDRVETQYF.

V is TRBV6-1 and J is TRBJ2-1, with D maybe TRBD1 (6 bases). The CDR3 sequence is 15 residues long. Trimming stripped 10 bases from V and 4 bases from J, with 20 bases between. CDR1 and CDR2 from the germline V gene are MNHNS and SASEGT. Here the CDR3 reads CATYSGTTSYNEQFF. CDR3 DNA sequence: TGTGCCACATACTCCGGGACAACCTCTTACAATGAGCAGTTCTTC.

This clone was observed a few times. V and J are TRBV4-2 and TRBJ1-2, with 9 positions matching TRBD1. Germline assignment: CDR1 LGHNA and CDR2 YNFKEQ. Trimming removed 2 bases from V and 4 bases from J; junction bases left unmatched: 5. CDR3 length: 15 residues. The CDR3 nucleotides are TGTGCCAGCAGCCAACCGGACAGGGGTTCCTATGGCTACACCTTC. This translates into CASSQPDRGSYGYTF.

This clone was observed a few times. The J gene is TRBJ2-5, the V gene TRBV6-6, with a possible D match to TRBD1 (6 bases). The CDR3 is made up of 14 amino acids. Trimming left V 0 bases short and J 2 bases short, with 7 bases between. Per germline, CDR1 MNHNY and CDR2 SVGAGI (reference sequence). The CDR3 DNA sequence: TGTGCCAGCAGTTACTCGACAGGTCAAGAGACCCAGTACTTC. This sequence encodes CASSYSTGQETQYF.

The CDR3 DNA reads TGTGCCAGCAGCCGTGCGGATCCTAGGGCCAACGTCCTGACTTTC. Amino acid sequence: CASSRADPRANVLTF. The J gene is TRBJ2-6, the V gene TRBV7-2, with no clear D. The CDR3 sequence is 15 residues long. Germline assignment: CDR1 SGHTA and CDR2 FQGNSA. V was shortened by 5 bases and J by 5 bases, with 13 bases between the two germline ends.

The genes are TRBV19 and TRBJ2-1; no clear D gene. Trimming cost V 4 bases and J 7 bases, with 14 bases left between them. From germline, CDR1 is LNHDA and CDR2 SQIVND (reference sequence). The CDR3 is 14 amino acids. Written as DNA, the CDR3 is TGTGCCAGTAGTAGGCTAGTTAGTCGGAATGAGCAGTTCTTC. Translation: CASSRLVSRNEQFF.

This clone occurred a few times. The rearrangement links TRBV5-6 to TRBJ1-2; 7 bases agree with TRBD1. This CDR3 contains 15 residues. CDR1 is SGHDT, CDR2 YYEEEE, per germline. V shed 5 bases, J shed 2 bases, and the junction held 9 bases outside the gene matches. The CDR3 protein is CASRLTGVGNYGYTF. The DNA of the CDR3 is TGTGCCAGCAGACTTACAGGGGTAGGGAACTATGGCTACACCTTC.

The chain joins TRBV1 to TRBJ2-5; TRBD2, the table's D call, lacks a check against the DNA. TRBV1 is classified as a pseudogene. This CDR3 is 15 amino acids long. CDR3 coding DNA: TGCACCAGCAGCCAAGTATGTCGAAGCGAAAAGACCCAGTACTTC. Protein product: CTSSQVCRSEKTQYF.

This clone was observed a handful of times. The rearrangement joins TRBV15 to TRBJ2-4, with a tentative D call TRBD2 (6 bases). This CDR3 region has 15 residues. Germline V gene data show CDR1 as LNHNV and CDR2 as YYDKDF (reference sequence). The V end was cut by 0 bases, the J end by 3 bases, with 9 bases between. The DNA for the CDR3 is TGTGCCACCAGCAGAGATTCGGGGGACAAAAACATTCAGTACTTC. It encodes CATSRDSGDKNIQYF.

The chain recombines TRBV19 with TRBJ1-1, with 8 nucleotides matching TRBD1. Germline V lookup: CDR1 LNHDA, CDR2 SQIVND (reference sequence). The CDR3 sequence is 14 residues long. V was clipped by 4 bases and J by 1 base; unmatched bases: 2. In DNA form, the CDR3 reads TGTGCCAGTAGTACCGGACAGGGGAACACTGAAGCTTTCTTT. Encoded protein: CASSTGQGNTEAFF.

The J gene is TRBJ2-6, the V gene TRBV5-1; 8 nucleotides match TRBD1. Per germline, CDR1 SGHRS and CDR2 YFSETQ. This CDR3 is 16 amino acids long. J was trimmed by 4 bases and V by 3 bases; bases with no gene match: 6. The CDR3, as DNA: TGCGCCAGCAGCTGGGGACAGGCTGACGGGGCCAACGTCCTGACTTTC. The encoded protein is CASSWGQADGANVLTF.

This chain joins TRBV7-2 and TRBJ1-2; tentative D call: TRBD1 (6 bases). Germline CDR1 is SGHTA and CDR2 is FQGNSA. The CDR3 spans 16 residues. Trimming pared 4 bases from V and 1 base from J, leaving 16 bases between. The CDR3 protein is CASSSSDSYLNYGYTF. The CDR3 DNA sequence: TGTGCCAGCAGCTCCTCGGACAGCTACCTTAACTATGGCTACACCTTC.

The chain couples TRBV5-1 to TRBJ2-2; 15 bases line up with TRBD2. Trimming cost V 4 bases and J 4 bases; bases outside gene matches: 5. Germline-derived CDR1 and CDR2 are SGHRS and YFSETQ. The CDR3 has 17 amino acids. The CDR3 sequence: CASSTGLAGGVTGELFF. The DNA for the CDR3 is TGCGCCAGCAGCACCGGACTAGCGGGAGGGGTCACCGGGGAGCTGTTTTTT.

This chain joins TRBV7-9 and TRBJ2-5, with TRBD1 matching 9 bases. The CDR3 is made up of 14 amino acids. With V trimmed by 1 base and J by 8 bases, 5 bases remained unmatched. Germline assignment: CDR1 SEHNR and CDR2 FQNEAQ (reference sequence). CDR3 nucleotide sequence: TGTGCCAGCAGCTTAGTACAGGGGGCTGAAACCCAGTACTTC. Protein product: CASSLVQGAETQYF.

This clone has just a few counts. The chain carries TRBV30 and TRBJ2-7; maybe TRBD2 (5 bases). The CDR3 extends over 13 amino acids. V shed 2 bases and J shed 2 bases, with 10 bases lying between them. CDR1 and CDR2 from the germline V gene are GTSNPN and SVGIG (reference sequence). For the CDR3, the DNA is TGTGCCTGGAGTCCCGGGGTTACCTACGAGCAGTACTTC. Amino acid sequence: CAWSPGVTYEQYF.

This clone was found a few times. The chain links TRBV4-3 to TRBJ2-7, with 7 bases identical to TRBD2. CDR1 and CDR2 (germline): LGHNA, YSLEER. Trimming removed 4 bases from V and 6 bases from J; junction bases left unmatched: 6. The CDR3 loop spans 13 amino acids. The CDR3 DNA reads TGCGCCAGCAGCCGCCTGCAGCGGGGCGAGCAGTACTTC. This encodes CASSRLQRGEQYF.

This clone was detected only once. V usage is TRBV7-2 and J usage is TRBJ1-1, with D perhaps TRBD1 (6 bases). Trimming left V 3 bases short and J 2 bases short, with 10 bases between. Germline CDR1 and CDR2: SGHTA and FQGNSA. This CDR3 comprises 14 residues. CDR3: CASSFTGGNTEAFF. DNA of the CDR3: TGTGCCAGCAGCTTTACGGGGGGCAACACTGAAGCTTTCTTT. Full variable domain (rest looked up from reference TRBV7-2 and TRBJ1-1): GAGVSQSPSNKVTEKGKDVELRCDPISGHTALYWYRQSLGQGLEFLIYFQGNSAPDKSGLPSDRFSAERTGGSVSTLTIQRTQQEDSAVYLCASSFTGGNTEAFFGQGTRLTVV.